The 24 T cell receptor beta chains below come from one sample, sequenced in a study of post-analysis software for immune sequencing data. Broader study findings: Relative to controls, patients had five TRBV segments at higher frequency, with TRBV5-6, TRBV5-1 and TRBV20-1 among these.

These receptors lack a known antigen. Unique molecular identifiers were built into the TCR beta cDNA libraries. TCRdb used MiXCR to reprocess the PCR reads, holding one entry per CDR3 protein. The sample has some 690,000 distinct CDR3 sequences, roughly three fifths seen once. Sequenced: blood. The receptors derive from a girl aged 2 to 10 with multiple sclerosis.

This clonotype was detected once. The chain joins TRBV20-1 to TRBJ2-1; 7 bases align to TRBD2. Germline V gene sequence: CDR1 DFQATT, CDR2 SNEGSKA (reference sequence). This CDR3 region has 11 residues. V was clipped by 6 bases and J by 11 bases; unmatched bases: 7. As DNA, the CDR3 is TGCAGTGCAGCGCACGGGGGGAAGCAGTTCTTC. Translating gives CSAAHGGKQFF.

The chain couples TRBV24-1 to TRBJ2-1; D might be TRBD1 (6 bases). The CDR3 covers 14 residues. Trimming cost V 4 bases and J 0 bases, with 6 bases left between them. From germline, CDR1 is KGHDR and CDR2 SFDVKD. The CDR3 sequence is CATSEGASYNEQFF. The CDR3 DNA reads TGTGCCACCAGTGAGGGGGCCTCCTACAATGAGCAGTTCTTC.

The chain employs TRBV29-1 and TRBJ1-1; maybe TRBD1 (6 bases). The V gene lost 6 bases and the J gene lost 8 bases, with 13 bases spanning the gap. Germline V lookup: CDR1 SQVTM, CDR2 ANQGSEA. CDR3 length: 11 amino acids. Written as DNA, the CDR3 is TGCAGCGTAGACGGGGGGCTCGAAGCTTTCTTT. Translation gives CSVDGGLEAFF.

The rearrangement links TRBV7-2 to TRBJ1-5, with a tentative D call TRBD1 (6 bases). Between the trimmed V and J ends, which lost 5 bases and 1 base, there was a span of 12 bases. The CDR3 runs to 15 residues. Per the germline V gene, CDR1 is SGHTA and CDR2 is FQGNSA. In DNA, the CDR3 is TGTGCCAGCAGCCGGTGGGGGGGCAGCAATCAGCCCCAGCATTTT. Encoded protein: CASSRWGGSNQPQHF.

J is TRBJ1-5 and V is TRBV6-5; D unresolved. The V and J ends lost 5 bases and 4 bases respectively, with 12 bases between them. Germline lookup yields CDR1 MNHEY and CDR2 SVGAGI. The CDR3 runs to 14 residues. Written as DNA, the CDR3 is TGTGCCAGCAGTACGGACGGAAGAAATCAGCCCCAGCATTTT. As protein: CASSTDGRNQPQHF.

The J gene is TRBJ2-7, the V gene TRBV5-1; 9 bases map to TRBD2. The germline gives CDR1 SGHRS, CDR2 YFSETQ. The V segment lost 4 bases and the J segment 6 bases; nucleotides outside the gene matches: 17. The CDR3 length is 17 residues. The CDR3 bases are TGCGCCAGCAGCCGGTTGTTCGATAGCGGGAGAGACCTCGAGCAGTACTTC. Encoded protein: CASSRLFDSGRDLEQYF.

The V call is TRBV7-3, the J call TRBJ2-1, with 9 positions matching TRBD1. The CDR3 runs 15 residues. CDR1 and CDR2 (germline): SGHTA, FQGTGA. J gave up 7 bases and V 5 bases, and 9 bases lay outside the gene matches. The CDR3 sequence: CASSPPGQGANEQFF. The CDR3 nucleotides read TGTGCCAGCAGCCCCCCGGGACAGGGAGCAAATGAGCAGTTCTTC. Complete variable domain (other parts from reference TRBV7-3 and TRBJ2-1): GAGVSQTPSNKVTEKGKYVELRCDPISGHTALYWYRQSLGQGPEFLIYFQGTGAADDSGLPNDRFFAVRPEGSVSTLKIQRTERGDSAVYLCASSPPGQGANEQFFGPGTRLTVL.

This chain links TRBV7-9 with TRBJ2-1; 14 bases fit TRBD2. J gave up 4 bases and V 4 bases, and 12 bases lay outside the gene matches. This CDR3 is 19 amino acids long. Germline CDR1 and CDR2: SEHNR and FQNEAQ (reference sequence). Written as DNA, the CDR3 is TGTGCCAGCAGCTCGACTAGCGGGGGGGCCCCGGGATTATACAATGAGCAGTTCTTC. Translation gives CASSSTSGGAPGLYNEQFF.

This chain uses TRBV7-2 with TRBJ2-5; 9 nucleotides agree with TRBD1. Looked up from germline, CDR1 is SGHTA and CDR2 is FQGNSA. The V segment lost 6 bases and the J segment 4 bases; nucleotides outside the gene matches: 6. This CDR3 has 14 amino acids. The CDR3 loop is CASSYVQGAETQYF. The CDR3 bases are TGTGCCAGCAGTTATGTACAGGGGGCAGAGACCCAGTACTTC.

The rearrangement joins TRBV29-1 to TRBJ1-1, with TRBD1 matching 8 bases. Germline loops: CDR1 SQVTM, CDR2 ANQGSEA. The CDR3 sequence is 14 residues long. V lost 6 bases to trimming and J lost 1 base; unmatched junction nucleotides: 7. The CDR3 sequence: CSVKRGTGNTEAFF. CDR3 nucleotide sequence: TGCAGCGTGAAACGCGGGACAGGGAACACTGAAGCTTTCTTT.

This clonotype was counted only a few times. CDR3: CASSYSNPPTETQYF. CDR3 DNA: TGTGCCAGCAGTTACTCGAACCCACCGACAGAGACCCAGTACTTC. The chain recombines TRBV6-5 with TRBJ2-5; D gene ambiguous. This CDR3 comprises 15 residues. Germline V gene data show CDR1 as MNHEY and CDR2 as SVGAGI. V was cut by 0 bases and J by 4 bases, with 12 bases left in between.

This sequence joins TRBV5-5 and TRBJ2-3; D is possibly TRBD1 or TRBD2 (6 bases each). This CDR3 has 17 residues. V dropped 0 bases and J dropped 0 bases, with 14 bases sitting between them. Germline V gene data show CDR1 as SGHKS and CDR2 as YYEKEE (reference sequence). As DNA, the CDR3 is TGTGCCAGCAGCTTGGCTTACGGGGGCCCTAGCACAGATACGCAGTATTTT. Residues: CASSLAYGGPSTDTQYF.

The genes are TRBV7-2 and TRBJ2-5, with 8 bases identical to TRBD2. CDR1 is SGHTA, CDR2 FQGNSA, per germline. The CDR3 is 14 residues long. V was pared by 4 bases and J by 4 bases, with 5 bases of the junction left unmatched. CDR3 sequence reads: CASSSGGGGETQYF. The CDR3 DNA reads as TGTGCCAGCAGCTCCGGGGGGGGAGGAGAGACCCAGTACTTC.

The chain has TRBV5-1 and TRBJ2-6, with TRBD2 as a possible D gene (5 bases). The V and J ends lost 1 base and 0 bases respectively, with 17 bases between them. The CDR3 loop spans 19 amino acids. From germline, CDR1 is SGHRS and CDR2 YFSETQ. The CDR3 DNA is TGCGCCAGCAGCTTGAAGGCACCGGGCGGGCCCTCTGGGGCCAACGTCCTGACTTTC. It is translated as CASSLKAPGGPSGANVLTF.

The chain couples TRBV6-5 to TRBJ2-1, with D tentatively TRBD1 or TRBD2 (5 bases each). V lost 6 bases and J lost 5, with 20 bases in between. The germline V gene has CDR1 MNHEY and CDR2 SVGAGI. CDR3 size: 16 residues. In DNA form, the CDR3 reads TGTGCCAGCAGGGCCACGGGGCAGGGTAGAAACAATGAGCAGTTCTTC. This gives the protein CASRATGQGRNNEQFF.

The chain links TRBV7-2 to TRBJ2-4; possibly TRBD1 for D (6 bases). TRBJ2-7 matches the DNA end more closely, so the J call is doubtful. Germline values: CDR1 SGHTA, CDR2 FQGNSA. The CDR3 is 13 amino acids. CDR3 in amino acids: CASSRWATGEQYF. The CDR3 DNA follows: TGTGCCAGCAGCCGATGGGCGACAGGCGAGCAGTACTTC.

The rearrangement uses TRBV6-4 and TRBJ1-1; TRBD1 matches 8 bases. CDR3 size: 14 residues. Trimming cost V 6 bases and J 1 base; bases outside gene matches: 4. Germline V lookup: CDR1 MRHNA, CDR2 SNTAGT. CDR3 in DNA: TGTGCCAGCAGGGCCGGACAGGGGAACACTGAAGCTTTCTTT. Protein: CASRAGQGNTEAFF.

This clonotype was seen more than once but under ten times. The chain carries TRBV5-1 and TRBJ2-5; D ambiguous. Per germline, CDR1 SGHRS and CDR2 YFSETQ. The germline V and J ends were trimmed by 2 bases and 0 bases, with 8 bases remaining between them. CDR3 length: 14 residues. The CDR3 loop is CASSFRTNQETQYF. Here the CDR3 DNA reads TGCGCCAGCAGCTTTAGAACAAACCAAGAGACCCAGTACTTC.

Of note for this clonotype: Germline is not matched at one junction end, which may reflect a read error. The chain links TRBV7-7 to TRBJ2-5; D may be TRBD2 (5 bases). CDR3 length: 14 amino acids. Germline V gene sequence: CDR1 SSHAT, CDR2 FNYEAQ (reference sequence). CDR3 DNA: TGTGCTAGCAGCTTAATGGAGGCGGGAGAGACCCAGTACTTC. Encoded protein: CASSLMEAGETQYF.

This chain links TRBV15 with TRBJ2-1; the match to TRBD2 covers 7 bases. Per the germline V gene, CDR1 is LNHNV and CDR2 is YYDKDF (reference sequence). V trimming: 2 bases; J trimming: 3 bases; junction bases outside the gene matches: 4. There are 15 residues in the CDR3. In DNA form, the CDR3 reads TGTGCCACCAGCAGACTAGCGGACCTCTACAATGAGCAGTTCTTC. Protein: CATSRLADLYNEQFF.

The genes are TRBV5-6 and TRBJ2-7; 8 nucleotides line up with TRBD1. V lost 2 bases to trimming and J lost 3 bases; unmatched junction nucleotides: 4. This CDR3 is 14 amino acids long. Germline CDR1 and CDR2: SGHDT and YYEEEE. The CDR3 DNA reads TGTGCCAGCAGCTTCCTCGACAGGGGCTACGAGCAGTACTTC. It codes for CASSFLDRGYEQYF. The full variable domain, in which reference TRBV5-6 and TRBJ2-7 provide the parts outside the CDR3, is DAGVTQSPTHLIKTRGQQVTLRCSPKSGHDTVSWYQQALGQGPQFIFQYYEEEERQRGNFPDRFSGHQFPNYSSELNVNALLLGDSALYLCASSFLDRGYEQYFGPGTRLTVT.

Notes on this clonotype: The junction shows a germline mismatch at one end, possibly a read error. The chain couples TRBV12-3 or TRBV12-4 to TRBJ2-1; D gene unclear. This CDR3 comprises 13 residues. The CDR3 coding sequence is TGTGCCAGCAGGTTAGAAGGTGTGGGTGAGCAGTTCTTC. Translating gives CASRLEGVGEQFF.

CDR3 residues: CASSPTSGRGNEQFF. In nucleotides, the CDR3 is TGCGCCAGCAGCCCGACTAGCGGGAGAGGTAATGAGCAGTTCTTC. V is TRBV5-1 and J is TRBJ2-1; 12 nucleotides match TRBD2. Trimming took 4 bases from V and 7 from J; bases not matched to a gene: 6. The CDR3 loop spans 15 amino acids. CDR1 is SGHRS, CDR2 YFSETQ, per germline.

This clonotype was detected only a few times. The rearrangement joins TRBV6-5 to TRBJ2-1, with 7 bases lining up with TRBD1. The CDR3 runs 15 residues. The J segment lost 0 bases and the V segment lost 6 bases, leaving 5 bases of the junction unmatched. Germline V gene lookup returns CDR1 MNHEY and CDR2 SVGAGI. The chain's CDR3 is CASSQGVSSYNEQFF. The CDR3 region has the DNA TGTGCCAGCAGCCAGGGGGTAAGCTCCTACAATGAGCAGTTCTTC.